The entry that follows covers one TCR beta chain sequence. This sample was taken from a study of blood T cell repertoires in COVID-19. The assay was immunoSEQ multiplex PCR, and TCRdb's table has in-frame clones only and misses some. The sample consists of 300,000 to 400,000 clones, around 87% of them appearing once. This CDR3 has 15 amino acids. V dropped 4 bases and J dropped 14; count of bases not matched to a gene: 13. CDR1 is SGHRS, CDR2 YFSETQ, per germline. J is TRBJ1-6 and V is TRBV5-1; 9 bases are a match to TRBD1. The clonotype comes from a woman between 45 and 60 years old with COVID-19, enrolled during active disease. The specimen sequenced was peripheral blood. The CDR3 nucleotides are TGCGCCAGCAGCGCTCGAACAGGGGGCCCTTCGACCCTCCACTTT. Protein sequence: CASSARTGGPSTLHF.